What follows are 32 T cell receptor beta chains derived from one specimen sequenced in a study of blood T cell dynamics during melanoma immunotherapy. Time point meaning: pre-treatment baseline. Profiled with immunoSEQ multiplex PCR; TCRdb holds only in-frame clones, not every one. Of approximately 15,000 clones listed, about 83% were seen once; the top ten hold about 4.2%. This material consisted of blood, taken from a patient treated with checkpoint blockade. The source is a human donor with melanoma.

The sample holds one count of this clone. The gene calls are TRBV4-1 and TRBJ2-5; 9 bases are shared with TRBD2. Near its end, the DNA agrees better with TRBJ2-7, so the J call may be wrong. CDR3 length equals 15 residues. Germline V gene data show CDR1 as MGHRA and CDR2 as YSYEKL. The CDR3 reads CASSQASGGTYEQYF. In DNA, the CDR3 is TGCGCCAGCAGCCAAGCGAGCGGGGGGACCTACGAGCAGTACTTC.

The chain joins TRBV6-4 to TRBJ1-1; 8 bases line up with TRBD1. Germline CDR1 MRHNA, CDR2 SNTAGT. Unmatched junction bases numbered 24, after V lost 5 bases and J lost 4 bases. The CDR3 is made up of 20 amino acids. The CDR3 DNA reads TGTGCCAGCAGTCGGAGCCGGGGGCCGGACAGGGAGAGGGTAGGCACTGAAGCTTTCTTT. Translated, it gives CASSRSRGPDRERVGTEAFF.

This clone was observed once. The rearrangement uses TRBV30 and TRBJ1-1; 11 bases are a match to TRBD1. The V gene's germline CDR1 is GTSNPN and CDR2 SVGIG (reference sequence). J was trimmed by 4 bases and V by 8 bases; bases with no gene match: 9. The CDR3 extends over 14 amino acids. CDR3 DNA: TGTGCCCGGGACAGGGGGGCCCGAGGCACTGAAGCTTTCTTT. Encoded protein: CARDRGARGTEAFF.

The chain recombines TRBV4-1 with TRBJ1-2; D ambiguous. The CDR3 extends over 12 amino acids. Trimming cost V 4 bases and J 8 bases, with 11 bases left between them. CDR1 is MGHRA and CDR2 is YSYEKL in the germline V gene. DNA of the CDR3: TGCGCCAGCAGCCGCAGTGGTCTGGGCTACACCTTC. As protein: CASSRSGLGYTF.

By share, this clone ranks as large. The V gene is TRBV28, the J gene TRBJ2-2; TRBD1 might be the D (7 bases). CDR3 length: 17 amino acids. V shed 3 bases and J shed 5 bases, with 19 bases lying between them. In germline, CDR1 is MDHEN, CDR2 SYDVKM. CDR3 in amino acids: CASSFFWRGRYTGELFF. DNA of the CDR3: TGTGCCAGCAGTTTTTTTTGGAGGGGGCGATATACCGGGGAGCTGTTTTTT. Full variable domain (remainder filled in from reference TRBV28 and TRBJ2-2): DVKVTQSSRYLVKRTGEKVFLECVQDMDHENMFWYRQDPGLGLRLIYFSYDVKMKEKGDIPEGYSVSREKKERFSLILESASTNQTSMYLCASSFFWRGRYTGELFFGEGSRLTVL.

This clone has only one observation. The J gene is TRBJ2-7, the V gene TRBV2; 12 positions agree with TRBD2. J lost 7 bases, V lost 7 bases, and 8 bases had no gene match. Germline CDR1 SNHLY, CDR2 FYNNEI. This CDR3 spans 14 amino acids. The CDR3 loop is CASTASGGVGEQYF. CDR3 DNA sequence: TGTGCCAGCACGGCTAGCGGGGGGGTGGGTGAGCAGTACTTC.

The V gene is TRBV4-1, the J gene TRBJ2-2; a possible D gene is TRBD2 (5 bases). CDR3 length: 13 amino acids. The V and J ends lost 0 bases and 13 bases respectively, with 12 bases between them. Germline CDR1 reads MGHRA; CDR2 reads YSYEKL. CDR3 DNA sequence: TGCGCCAGCAGCCAAGACGGGGTAGGACGGCTGTTTTTT. Translated, it gives CASSQDGVGRLFF.

V gene TRBV5-6 combines with J gene TRBJ2-7; TRBD2 matches at 15 bases. The V gene end was trimmed by 2 bases and the J gene end by 0 bases; junction bases not matched to a gene: 6. Per germline, CDR1 SGHDT and CDR2 YYEEEE. The CDR3 runs 18 residues. The DNA of the CDR3 is TGTGCCAGCAGCTTCGTGGGACTAGCGGGGGGCAGCTCCTACGAGCAGTACTTC. Residues: CASSFVGLAGGSSYEQYF.

The genes are TRBV19 and TRBJ1-6, with D uncertain. This CDR3 spans 13 amino acids. The germline V gene encodes CDR1 LNHDA and CDR2 SQIVND (reference sequence). Trimming removed 3 bases from V and 8 bases from J, with 8 bases in between. The CDR3 DNA is TGTGCCAGTAGTATTCTTCAGGATTCACCCCTCCACTTT. This codes for CASSILQDSPLHF.

The genes are TRBV9 and TRBJ2-3, with D tentatively TRBD2 (6 bases). CDR3 length equals 16 residues. Trimming removed 1 base from V and 0 bases from J, with 12 bases in between. Looked up from germline, CDR1 is SGDLS and CDR2 is YYNGEE. CDR3 sequence (DNA): TGTGCCAGCAGCGTAAGGCGGGGCCGAAGCACAGATACGCAGTATTTT. Translating gives CASSVRRGRSTDTQYF.

The CDR3 reads CASTQGGVRGQAGPGELFF. The CDR3 DNA reads TGTGCCAGCACCCAAGGGGGCGTTCGGGGACAGGCGGGCCCCGGGGAGCTGTTTTTT. The chain couples TRBV27 to TRBJ2-2; TRBD1 aligns across 8 bases. CDR3 length: 19 residues. CDR1 MNHEY and CDR2 SMNVEV come from the germline V gene (reference sequence). The V segment lost 7 bases and the J segment 6 bases; nucleotides outside the gene matches: 22.

The V call is TRBV18, the J call TRBJ2-7, with TRBD2 identical over 13 bases. CDR1 KGHSH and CDR2 LQKENI come from the germline V gene. V dropped 6 bases and J dropped 7; count of bases not matched to a gene: 12. The CDR3 is made up of 16 amino acids. Here the CDR3 DNA reads TGTGCCAGCTCCCAAGGACTAGCGGGGGCTACGGGGGAGCAGTACTTC. Translated, it gives CASSQGLAGATGEQYF. The whole variable domain, filled in from reference TRBV18 and TRBJ2-7, reads NAGVMQNPRHLVRRRGQEARLRCSPMKGHSHVYWYRQLPEEGLKFMVYLQKENIIDESGMPKERFSAEFPKEGPSILRIQQVVRGDSAAYFCASSQGLAGATGEQYFGPGTRLTVT.

The V call is TRBV28, the J call TRBJ1-2; possible D gene TRBD1, 5 bases. Trimming removed 1 base from V and 7 bases from J, with 16 bases in between. CDR1 is MDHEN, CDR2 SYDVKM, per germline. This CDR3 contains 15 residues. CDR3 protein: CASSLYRERQGGYTF. The CDR3 region has the DNA TGTGCCAGCAGTTTATACCGGGAACGGCAGGGTGGCTACACCTTC.

The CDR3 sequence: CASSSRRGYEQYF. CDR3 coding DNA: TGTGCCAGCAGTTCGAGGCGCGGCTACGAGCAGTACTTC. The chain is built from TRBV27 and TRBJ2-7; no clear D. V was shortened by 4 bases and J by 3 bases, with 10 bases between the two germline ends. CDR3 size: 13 residues. Germline CDR1 and CDR2: MNHEY and SMNVEV (reference sequence).

This chain joins TRBV6-6 and TRBJ1-5; D remains ambiguous. The CDR3 sequence is 15 residues long. The V gene's germline CDR1 is MNHNY and CDR2 SVGAGI (reference sequence). V lost 4 bases and J 5 bases, leaving 15 bases between the germline ends. CDR3 residues: CASSFTGRRDQPQHF. DNA of the CDR3: TGTGCCAGCAGTTTTACGGGCCGGAGGGATCAGCCCCAGCATTTT.

This clone has just a few counts. This sequence joins TRBV6-5 and TRBJ2-7; the match to TRBD1 covers 10 bases. The CDR3 length is 16 residues. Germline CDR1 and CDR2: MNHEY and SVGAGI. Trimming removed 0 bases from V and 3 bases from J; junction bases left unmatched: 5. CDR3 DNA: TGTGCCAGCAGTTACTCCCTCGGACAGGGGGTCTACGAGCAGTACTTC. This codes for CASSYSLGQGVYEQYF.

This chain joins TRBV10-2 and TRBJ2-1, with 9 bases identical to TRBD2. Per germline, CDR1 WSHSY and CDR2 SAAADI. The CDR3 loop spans 15 amino acids. The ends lost 6 bases at V and 0 bases at J; junction bases unmatched: 3. The CDR3 is CASRARGGSYNEQFF. The CDR3 DNA is TGCGCCAGCAGGGCGCGGGGGGGCTCCTACAATGAGCAGTTCTTC.

The rearrangement links TRBV6-5 to TRBJ2-7, with a possible D match to TRBD2 (6 bases). The germline gives CDR1 MNHEY, CDR2 SVGAGI. V was pared by 2 bases and J by 5 bases, with 7 bases between. CDR3 size: 12 residues. CDR3: CASSYPGDEQYF. The CDR3 DNA is TGTGCCAGCAGTTACCCGGGGGACGAGCAGTACTTC.

This clone has more than one count but fewer than ten. The chain is built from TRBV5-1 and TRBJ1-3, with D uncertain. Looked up from germline, CDR1 is SGHRS and CDR2 is YFSETQ. V lost 4 bases, J lost 7 bases, and 15 bases lay in between. The CDR3 runs to 14 residues. The CDR3 DNA reads as TGCGCCAGCAGCCCGACATTGAACTGGAACACCATATATTTT. Protein product: CASSPTLNWNTIYF.

The CDR3 reads CAISEGAGGQETQYF. In nucleotides, the CDR3 is TGTGCCATCAGTGAAGGAGCGGGGGGGCAAGAGACCCAGTACTTC. This chain uses TRBV10-3 with TRBJ2-5; 10 bases are shared with TRBD2. V lost 3 bases and J lost 2; bases outside the gene matches: 3. The germline V gene encodes CDR1 ENHRY and CDR2 SYGVKD. The CDR3 has 15 residues.

This clone has just one count. The chain carries TRBV21-1 and TRBJ1-6. TRBV21-1 is shown as a pseudogene. This CDR3 spans 15 amino acids. CDR3 DNA sequence: TGTGCCAGCAGCAAAACGACAGGGAGGGGTTCACCCCTCCACTTT. Amino acid sequence: CASSKTTGRGSPLHF.

This sequence joins TRBV7-3 and TRBJ2-5; D ambiguous. V shed 1 base and J shed 1 base, with 4 bases lying between them. In germline, CDR1 is SGHTA, CDR2 FQGTGA. This CDR3 is built from 13 residues. CDR3 sequence reads: CASSLNSQETQYF. The CDR3 DNA sequence: TGTGCCAGCAGCTTAAACAGCCAAGAGACCCAGTACTTC. Full variable domain (outside the CDR3, taken from reference TRBV7-3 and TRBJ2-5): GAGVSQTPSNKVTEKGKYVELRCDPISGHTALYWYRQSLGQGPEFLIYFQGTGAADDSGLPNDRFFAVRPEGSVSTLKIQRTERGDSAVYLCASSLNSQETQYFGPGTRLLVL.

The rearrangement links TRBV10-3 to TRBJ2-5; possible D gene TRBD2, 5 bases. The J call could be wrong; TRBJ2-7 is a better fit for the DNA end. Germline loops: CDR1 ENHRY, CDR2 SYGVKD. The length of the CDR3 is 12 residues. The CDR3 loop reads CAILGSSYEQYF. In nucleotides, the CDR3 is TGTGCCATCTTAGGGAGCTCCTACGAGCAGTACTTC.

The rearrangement joins TRBV18 to TRBJ2-7; TRBD1 aligns across 9 bases. This CDR3 is 14 amino acids long. V was pared by 2 bases and J by 3 bases, with 2 bases of the junction left unmatched. Germline values: CDR1 KGHSH, CDR2 LQKENI. CDR3 coding DNA: TGTGCCAGCTCACCAAGGACAGGGGACTACGAGCAGTACTTC. This sequence encodes CASSPRTGDYEQYF.

V usage is TRBV11-3 and J usage is TRBJ2-7, with 7 bases that match TRBD2. The CDR3 spans 14 residues. Trimming took 5 bases from V and 2 from J; bases not matched to a gene: 6. The V gene's germline CDR1 is SGHNT and CDR2 YENEEA. The CDR3 DNA sequence: TGTGCCAGCAGCGATAGCGCGGGGGCCTACGAGCAGTACTTC. Its protein is CASSDSAGAYEQYF. The whole variable domain, remainder taken from reference TRBV11-3 and TRBJ2-7, is EAGVVQSPRYKIIEKKQPVAFWCNPISGHNTLYWYLQNLGQGPELLIRYENEEAVDDSQLPKDRFSAERLKGVDSTLKIQPAELGDSAVYLCASSDSAGAYEQYFGPGTRLTVT.

This chain links TRBV5-1 with TRBJ1-5; D gene ambiguous. Trimming took 0 bases from V and 3 from J, leaving 7 bases between them. The CDR3 length is 14 residues. Germline V gene data show CDR1 as SGHRS and CDR2 as YFSETQ. DNA of the CDR3: TGCGCCAGCAGCTTGGACGGGTACAATCAGCCCCAGCATTTT. Translated, it gives CASSLDGYNQPQHF. Full variable domain (outside the CDR3, taken from reference TRBV5-1 and TRBJ1-5): KAGVTQTPRYLIKTRGQQVTLSCSPISGHRSVSWYQQTPGQGLQFLFEYFSETQRNKGNFPGRFSGRQFSNSRSEMNVSTLELGDSALYLCASSLDGYNQPQHFGDGTRLSIL.

This chain joins TRBV6-5 and TRBJ1-1, with TRBD1 matching 7 bases. CDR3 length: 14 residues. The germline V gene has CDR1 MNHEY and CDR2 SVGAGI. The V and J ends lost 6 bases and 7 bases, in that order; junction bases with no gene match: 11. CDR3 in amino acids: CASRVEGAPGEAFF. DNA for the CDR3: TGTGCCAGCAGAGTAGAGGGGGCGCCGGGTGAAGCTTTCTTT.

V usage is TRBV28 and J usage is TRBJ1-5; no definite D call. Trimming took off 8 bases at V and 5 bases at J, with 10 bases between the two ends. Germline V CDR1 and CDR2: MDHEN, SYDVKM. This CDR3 comprises 12 residues. Here the CDR3 reads CASRDIHQPQHF. CDR3 DNA sequence: TGTGCCAGCCGAGACATTCATCAGCCCCAGCATTTT.

This clone was seen just once. The chain joins TRBV25-1 to TRBJ1-3; D remains unclear. CDR1 MGHDK and CDR2 SYGVNS come from the germline V gene. This CDR3 comprises 13 residues. V lost 4 bases and J 2 bases, leaving 6 bases between the germline ends. This chain's CDR3 is CASSGTAGNTIYF. DNA of the CDR3: TGTGCCAGCAGTGGTACCGCTGGAAACACCATATATTTT.

This clone occurred once. The gene calls are TRBV7-2 and TRBJ2-5; TRBD2 agrees at 11 bases. The length of the CDR3 is 16 residues. J was trimmed by 5 bases and V by 3 bases; bases with no gene match: 8. Per the germline V gene, CDR1 is SGHTA and CDR2 is FQGNSA. The CDR3 loop is CASSFTPGLAGETQYF. The CDR3 region has the DNA TGTGCCAGCAGCTTTACTCCTGGACTAGCGGGCGAGACCCAGTACTTC.

This clone was recorded only once. The rearrangement joins TRBV21-1 to TRBJ1-6; the DNA was not compared with TRBD1, the D call given in the table. TRBV21-1 is classified as a pseudogene. The CDR3 length is 14 residues. In nucleotides, the CDR3 is TGTGCCCCTGCCCCAGGCTCCTATAATTCACCCCTCCACTTT. Its translation is CAPAPGSYNSPLHF.

This clone was seen only once. The rearrangement links TRBV14 to TRBJ2-7; maybe TRBD1 (5 bases). The V end lost 3 bases, the J end lost 4 bases, and 7 bases lay between the germline ends. Looked up from germline, CDR1 is SGHDN and CDR2 is FVKESK. The CDR3 has 12 residues. Written as DNA, the CDR3 is TGTGCCAGCAGCCAGACAGCATACGAGCAGTACTTC. Encoded protein: CASSQTAYEQYF.